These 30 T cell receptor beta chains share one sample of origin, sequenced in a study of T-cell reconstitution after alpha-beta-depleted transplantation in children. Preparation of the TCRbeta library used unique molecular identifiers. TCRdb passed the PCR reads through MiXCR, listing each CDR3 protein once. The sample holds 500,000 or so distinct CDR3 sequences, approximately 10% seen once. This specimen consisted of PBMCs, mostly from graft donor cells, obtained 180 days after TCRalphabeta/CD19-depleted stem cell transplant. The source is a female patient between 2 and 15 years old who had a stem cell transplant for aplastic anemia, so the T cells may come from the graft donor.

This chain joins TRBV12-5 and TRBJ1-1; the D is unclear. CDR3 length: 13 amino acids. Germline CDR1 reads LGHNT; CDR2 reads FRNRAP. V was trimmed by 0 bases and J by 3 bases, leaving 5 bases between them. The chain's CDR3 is CASGLVRDTEAFF. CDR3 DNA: TGTGCTAGTGGTTTGGTCCGGGACACTGAAGCTTTCTTT.

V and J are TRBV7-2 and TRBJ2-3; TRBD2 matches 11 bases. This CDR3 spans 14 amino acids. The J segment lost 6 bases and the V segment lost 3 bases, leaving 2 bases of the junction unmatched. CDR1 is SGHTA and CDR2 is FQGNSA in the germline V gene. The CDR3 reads CASSFSGGADTQYF. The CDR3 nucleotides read TGTGCCAGCAGCTTTAGCGGGGGGGCGGATACGCAGTATTTT.

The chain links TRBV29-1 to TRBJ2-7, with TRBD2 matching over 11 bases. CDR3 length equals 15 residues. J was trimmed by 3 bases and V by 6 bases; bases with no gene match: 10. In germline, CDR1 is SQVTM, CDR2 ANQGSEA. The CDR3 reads CSVELLAGAYYEQYF. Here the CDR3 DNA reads TGCAGCGTGGAGCTACTAGCGGGAGCTTACTACGAGCAGTACTTC.

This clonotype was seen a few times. CDR3 nucleotides: TGTGCCAGCAGCTGGGGTGACTGGAGTGGTGAGCAGTTCTTC. The encoded protein is CASSWGDWSGEQFF. V gene TRBV9 combines with J gene TRBJ2-1; D is ambiguous. There are 14 residues in the CDR3. The V gene's germline CDR1 is SGDLS and CDR2 YYNGEE. V was cut by 4 bases and J by 9 bases, with 17 bases left in between.

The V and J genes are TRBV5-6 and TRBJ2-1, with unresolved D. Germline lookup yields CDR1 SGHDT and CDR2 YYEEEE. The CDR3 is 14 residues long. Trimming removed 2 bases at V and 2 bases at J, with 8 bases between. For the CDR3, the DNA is TGTGCCAGCAGCTTTGGCCAGCCCTACAATGAGCAGTTCTTC. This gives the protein CASSFGQPYNEQFF.

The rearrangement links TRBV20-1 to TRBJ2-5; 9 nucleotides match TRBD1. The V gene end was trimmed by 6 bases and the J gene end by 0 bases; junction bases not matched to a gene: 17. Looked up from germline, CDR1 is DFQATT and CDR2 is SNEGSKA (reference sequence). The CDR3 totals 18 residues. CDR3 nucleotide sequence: TGCAGTGCCGAAGATGGTAGATCTTACAGGGGGCACCAAGAGACCCAGTACTTC. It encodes CSAEDGRSYRGHQETQYF.

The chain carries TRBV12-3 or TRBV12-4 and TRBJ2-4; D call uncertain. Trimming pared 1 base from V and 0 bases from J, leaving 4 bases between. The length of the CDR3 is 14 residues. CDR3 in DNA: TGTGCCAGCAGTTTAGGGGTAGCCAAAAACATTCAGTACTTC. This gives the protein CASSLGVAKNIQYF.

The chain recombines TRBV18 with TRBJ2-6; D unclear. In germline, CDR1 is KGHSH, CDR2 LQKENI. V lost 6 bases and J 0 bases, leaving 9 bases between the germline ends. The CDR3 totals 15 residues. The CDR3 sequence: CASSPAISGANVLTF. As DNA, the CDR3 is TGTGCCAGCTCTCCCGCCATCTCTGGGGCCAACGTCCTGACTTTC.

The CDR3 sequence: CASCVAGGPIRTRETQYF. The CDR3 nucleotides read TGTGCCAGCTGTGTAGCGGGAGGGCCGATTAGAACTCGGGAGACCCAGTACTTC. This sequence joins TRBV6-2 or TRBV6-3 and TRBJ2-5; 11 bases agree with TRBD2. The CDR3 loop spans 18 amino acids. V dropped 8 bases and J dropped 5; count of bases not matched to a gene: 19. Germline V gives CDR1 MNHEY, CDR2 SVGEGT.

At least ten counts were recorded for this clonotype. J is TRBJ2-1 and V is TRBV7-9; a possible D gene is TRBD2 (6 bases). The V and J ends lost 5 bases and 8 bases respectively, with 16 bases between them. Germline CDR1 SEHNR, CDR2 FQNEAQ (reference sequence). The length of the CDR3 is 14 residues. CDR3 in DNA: TGTGCCAGCAGCCTGTCGGGAGAACTGCATGAGCAGTTCTTC. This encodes CASSLSGELHEQFF.

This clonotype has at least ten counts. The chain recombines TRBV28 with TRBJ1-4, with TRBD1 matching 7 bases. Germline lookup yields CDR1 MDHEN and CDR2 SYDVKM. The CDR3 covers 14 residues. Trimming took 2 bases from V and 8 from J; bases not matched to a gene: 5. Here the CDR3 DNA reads TGTGCCAGCAGTTTACAGGGGGGCGGGGAAAAACTGTTTTTT. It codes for CASSLQGGGEKLFF.

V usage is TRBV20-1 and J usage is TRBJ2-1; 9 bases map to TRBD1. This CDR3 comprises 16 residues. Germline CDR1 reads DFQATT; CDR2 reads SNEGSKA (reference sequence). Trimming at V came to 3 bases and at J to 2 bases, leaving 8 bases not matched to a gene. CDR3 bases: TGCAGTGCTAGGCACAGGGGGCTTGGCCCCTACAATGAGCAGTTCTTC. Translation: CSARHRGLGPYNEQFF.

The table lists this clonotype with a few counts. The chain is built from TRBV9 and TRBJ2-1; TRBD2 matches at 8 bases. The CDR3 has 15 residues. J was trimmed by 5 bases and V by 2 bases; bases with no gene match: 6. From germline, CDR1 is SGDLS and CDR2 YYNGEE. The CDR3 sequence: CASSVSGTLNNEQFF. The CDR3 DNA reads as TGTGCCAGCAGCGTTAGCGGGACCTTAAACAATGAGCAGTTCTTC.

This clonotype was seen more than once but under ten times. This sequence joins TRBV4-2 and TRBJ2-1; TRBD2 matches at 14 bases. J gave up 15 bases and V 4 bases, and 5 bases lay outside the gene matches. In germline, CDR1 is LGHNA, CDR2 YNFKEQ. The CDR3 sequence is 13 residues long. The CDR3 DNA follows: TGTGCCAGCAGCCCGGGACTAGCGGGAGTTGTGTTCTTC. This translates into CASSPGLAGVVFF.

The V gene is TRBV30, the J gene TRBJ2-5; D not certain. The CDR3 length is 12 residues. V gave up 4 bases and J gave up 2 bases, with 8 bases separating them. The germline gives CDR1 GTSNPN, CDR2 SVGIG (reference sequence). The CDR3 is CAWNRAQETQYF. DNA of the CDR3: TGTGCCTGGAATAGGGCGCAAGAGACCCAGTACTTC.

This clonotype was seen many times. CDR3 DNA sequence: TGCGCCAGCAGCTTGGATCGGAGCGGGGGGGAGCTGTTTTTT. Its protein is CASSLDRSGGELFF. The chain employs TRBV5-1 and TRBJ2-2, with D possibly matching TRBD2 (6 bases). With 0 bases removed from V and 8 bases from J, the gap between germline ends came to 11 bases. The CDR3 has 14 residues. Germline CDR1 and CDR2: SGHRS and YFSETQ.

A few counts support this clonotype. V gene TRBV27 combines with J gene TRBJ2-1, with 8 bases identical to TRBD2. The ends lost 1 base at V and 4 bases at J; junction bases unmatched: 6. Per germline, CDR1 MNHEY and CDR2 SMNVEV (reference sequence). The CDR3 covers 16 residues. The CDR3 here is CASSLFPLAGYNEQFF. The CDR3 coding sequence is TGTGCCAGCAGTTTATTCCCCCTAGCGGGTTACAATGAGCAGTTCTTC.

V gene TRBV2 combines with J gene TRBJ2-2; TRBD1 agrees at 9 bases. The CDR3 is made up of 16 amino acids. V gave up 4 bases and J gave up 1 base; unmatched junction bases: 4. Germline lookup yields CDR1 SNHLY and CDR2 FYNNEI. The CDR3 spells CASSATGGRNTGELFF. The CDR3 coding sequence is TGTGCCAGCAGTGCTACAGGGGGCCGGAACACCGGGGAGCTGTTTTTT.

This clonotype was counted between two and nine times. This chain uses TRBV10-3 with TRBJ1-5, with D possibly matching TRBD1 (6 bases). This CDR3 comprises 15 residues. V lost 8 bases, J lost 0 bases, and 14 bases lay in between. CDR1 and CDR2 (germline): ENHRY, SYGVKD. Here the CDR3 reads CAIGPGQNSNQPQHF. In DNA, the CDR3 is TGTGCCATCGGGCCCGGACAGAATAGCAATCAGCCCCAGCATTTT.

This CDR3 is CASSPALAENTGELFF. In nucleotides, the CDR3 is TGTGCCAGCAGTCCAGCCCTAGCGGAGAACACCGGGGAGCTGTTTTTT. The rearrangement joins TRBV12-3 or TRBV12-4 to TRBJ2-2; TRBD2 agrees at 7 bases. The CDR3 runs to 16 residues. J gave up 1 base and V 5 bases, and 7 bases lay outside the gene matches.

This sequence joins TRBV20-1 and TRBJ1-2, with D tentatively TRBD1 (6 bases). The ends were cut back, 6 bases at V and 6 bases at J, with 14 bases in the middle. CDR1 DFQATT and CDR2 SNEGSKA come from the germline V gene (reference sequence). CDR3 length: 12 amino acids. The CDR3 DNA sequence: TGCAGTGCCTACAGGGTTATGGATGGCTACACCTTC. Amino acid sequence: CSAYRVMDGYTF.

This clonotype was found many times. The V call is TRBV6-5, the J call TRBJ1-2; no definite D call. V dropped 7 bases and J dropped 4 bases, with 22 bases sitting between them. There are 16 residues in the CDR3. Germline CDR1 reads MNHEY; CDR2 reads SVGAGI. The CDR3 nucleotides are TGTGCCAGCACTTCCGGTGCTGCCGGTCCCGTCTATGGCTACACCTTC. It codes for CASTSGAAGPVYGYTF.

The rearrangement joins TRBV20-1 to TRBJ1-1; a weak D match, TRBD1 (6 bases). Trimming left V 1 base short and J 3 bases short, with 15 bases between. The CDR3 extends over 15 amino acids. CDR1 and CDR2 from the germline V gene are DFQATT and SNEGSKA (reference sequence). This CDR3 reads CSARAGRGWDTEAFF. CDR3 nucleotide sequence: TGCAGTGCTAGAGCAGGCAGGGGCTGGGACACTGAAGCTTTCTTT.

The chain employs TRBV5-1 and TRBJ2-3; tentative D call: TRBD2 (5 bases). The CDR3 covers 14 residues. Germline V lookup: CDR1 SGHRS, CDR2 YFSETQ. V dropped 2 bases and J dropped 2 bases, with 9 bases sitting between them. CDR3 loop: CASSFERHTDTQYF. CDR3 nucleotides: TGCGCCAGCAGCTTTGAGCGGCACACAGATACGCAGTATTTT.

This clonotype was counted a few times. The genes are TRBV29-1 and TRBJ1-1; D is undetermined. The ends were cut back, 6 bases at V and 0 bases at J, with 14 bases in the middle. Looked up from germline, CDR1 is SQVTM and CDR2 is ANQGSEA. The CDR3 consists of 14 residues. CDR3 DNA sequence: TGCAGCGTCGCAACGGGCAGGATGAACACTGAAGCTTTCTTT. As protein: CSVATGRMNTEAFF.

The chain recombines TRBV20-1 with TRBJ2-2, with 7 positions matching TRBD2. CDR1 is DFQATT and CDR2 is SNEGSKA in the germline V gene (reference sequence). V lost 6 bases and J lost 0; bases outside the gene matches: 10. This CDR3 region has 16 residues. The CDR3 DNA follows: TGCAGTGCAACGGGGCGGGGGATTCCGAACACCGGGGAGCTGTTTTTT. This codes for CSATGRGIPNTGELFF.

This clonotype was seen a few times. The CDR3 is CASSLRSGNTGELFF. The CDR3 nucleotides are TGCGCCAGCAGCTTGAGGTCAGGGAACACCGGGGAGCTGTTTTTT. The V gene is TRBV5-1, the J gene TRBJ2-2; D not certain. Germline CDR1 SGHRS, CDR2 YFSETQ. This CDR3 contains 15 residues. V lost 1 base and J 1 base, leaving 8 bases between the germline ends.

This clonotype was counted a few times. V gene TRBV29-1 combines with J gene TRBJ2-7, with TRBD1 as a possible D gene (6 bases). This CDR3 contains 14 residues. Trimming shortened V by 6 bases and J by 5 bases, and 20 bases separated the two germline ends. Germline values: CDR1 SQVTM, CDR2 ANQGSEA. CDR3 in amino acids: CSVLPQGNFHEQYF. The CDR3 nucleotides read TGCAGCGTGTTGCCGCAGGGGAATTTCCACGAGCAGTACTTC.

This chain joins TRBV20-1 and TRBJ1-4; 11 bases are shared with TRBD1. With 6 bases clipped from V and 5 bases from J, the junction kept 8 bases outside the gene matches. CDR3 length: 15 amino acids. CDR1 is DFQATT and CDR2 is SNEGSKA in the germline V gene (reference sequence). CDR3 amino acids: CSADSWDRGNEKLFF. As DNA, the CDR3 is TGCAGTGCCGATAGTTGGGACAGGGGGAATGAAAAACTGTTTTTT.

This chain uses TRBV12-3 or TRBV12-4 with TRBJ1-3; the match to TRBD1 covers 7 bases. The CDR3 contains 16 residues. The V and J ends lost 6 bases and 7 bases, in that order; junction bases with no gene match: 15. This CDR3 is CASSPSGGPSSNTIYF. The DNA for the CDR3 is TGTGCCAGCAGCCCCTCAGGGGGGCCTTCGAGTAACACCATATATTTT.